Included here is one TCR beta chain sequence, with context. Investigators took 9.5 to 10 milliliters of peripheral blood from every donor. The sample belongs to a study of blood T cells in healthy people across ages. A sample-barcoded 5' primer and a J-beta primer mix were used in a second PCR of roughly 7 to 12 cycles. Every sample gave at least 2.5 million paired-end reads containing CDR3. A single record per CDR3 protein comes from TCRdb applying MiXCR to the 5' RACE reads. Of about 570,000 distinct CDR3 sequences listed, roughly a quarter were seen once; the top ten hold about 18%. V was cut by 8 bases and J by 0 bases, with 10 bases left in between. The CDR3 spans 14 residues. Germline CDR1 reads KGHDR; CDR2 reads SFDVKD.

V is TRBV24-1 and J is TRBJ2-1; the D gene is possibly TRBD2 (5 bases). This clonotype was obtained from a woman aged 70 to 79 in good health. The source material was blood. The CDR3 is CATNRGSSYNEQFF. CDR3 DNA: TGTGCCACCAATCGAGGGAGCTCCTACAATGAGCAGTTCTTC.